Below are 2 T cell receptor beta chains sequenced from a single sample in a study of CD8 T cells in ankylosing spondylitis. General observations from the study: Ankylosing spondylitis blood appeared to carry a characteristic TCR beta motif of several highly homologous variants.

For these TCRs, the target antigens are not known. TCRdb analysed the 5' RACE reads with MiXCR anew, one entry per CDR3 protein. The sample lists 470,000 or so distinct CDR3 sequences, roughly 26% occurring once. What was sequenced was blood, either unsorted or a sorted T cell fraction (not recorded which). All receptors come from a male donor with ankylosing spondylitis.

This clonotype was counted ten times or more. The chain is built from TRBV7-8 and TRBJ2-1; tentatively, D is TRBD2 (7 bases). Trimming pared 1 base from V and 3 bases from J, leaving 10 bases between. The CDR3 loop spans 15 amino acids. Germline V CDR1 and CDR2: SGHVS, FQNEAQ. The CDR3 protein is CASSLEGGDYNEQFF. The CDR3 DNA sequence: TGTGCCAGCAGCTTAGAGGGGGGGGACTACAATGAGCAGTTCTTC.

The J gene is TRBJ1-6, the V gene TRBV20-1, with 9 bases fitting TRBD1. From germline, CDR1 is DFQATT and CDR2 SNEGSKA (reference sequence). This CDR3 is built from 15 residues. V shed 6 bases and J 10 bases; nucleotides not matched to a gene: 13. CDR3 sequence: CSAEFHTGGESPLHF. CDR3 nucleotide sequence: TGCAGTGCCGAATTTCACACAGGGGGCGAGTCACCCCTCCACTTT.